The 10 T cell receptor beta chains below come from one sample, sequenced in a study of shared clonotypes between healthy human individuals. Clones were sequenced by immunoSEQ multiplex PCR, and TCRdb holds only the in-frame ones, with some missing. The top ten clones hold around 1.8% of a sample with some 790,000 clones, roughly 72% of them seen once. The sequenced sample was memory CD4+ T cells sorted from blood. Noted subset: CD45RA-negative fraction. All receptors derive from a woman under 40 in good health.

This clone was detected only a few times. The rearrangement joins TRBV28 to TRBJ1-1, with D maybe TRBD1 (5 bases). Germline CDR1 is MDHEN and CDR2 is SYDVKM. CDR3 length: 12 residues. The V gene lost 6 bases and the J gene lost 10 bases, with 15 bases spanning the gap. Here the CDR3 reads CASRKSDSRAFF. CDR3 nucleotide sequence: TGTGCCAGCAGAAAGAGTGACAGTAGAGCTTTCTTT.

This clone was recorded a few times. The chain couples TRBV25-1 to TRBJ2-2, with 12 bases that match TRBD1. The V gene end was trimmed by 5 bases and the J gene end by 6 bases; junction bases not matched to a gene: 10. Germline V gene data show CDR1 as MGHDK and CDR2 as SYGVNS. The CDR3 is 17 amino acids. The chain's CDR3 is CASSSFGDRGPPGELFF. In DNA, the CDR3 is TGTGCCAGCAGTTCCTTCGGGGACAGGGGGCCCCCCGGGGAGCTGTTTTTT.

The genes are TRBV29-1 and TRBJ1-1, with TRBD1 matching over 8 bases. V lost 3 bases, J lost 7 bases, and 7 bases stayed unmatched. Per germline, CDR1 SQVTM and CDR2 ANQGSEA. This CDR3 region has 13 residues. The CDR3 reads CSVDRGQGYEAFF. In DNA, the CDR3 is TGCAGCGTTGACCGAGGACAGGGATATGAAGCTTTCTTT.

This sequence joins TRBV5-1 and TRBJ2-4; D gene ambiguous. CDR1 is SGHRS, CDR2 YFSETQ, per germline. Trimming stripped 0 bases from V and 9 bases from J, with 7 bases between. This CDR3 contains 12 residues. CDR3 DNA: TGCGCCAGCAGCTTGGATGTGAGCATTCAGTACTTC. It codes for CASSLDVSIQYF.

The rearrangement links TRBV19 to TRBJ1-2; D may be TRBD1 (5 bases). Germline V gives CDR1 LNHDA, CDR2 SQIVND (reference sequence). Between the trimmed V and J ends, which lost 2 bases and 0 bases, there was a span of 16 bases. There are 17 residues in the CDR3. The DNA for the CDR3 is TGTGCCAGTAGTATACGGCAGGGAGGGTTGGCTAACTATGGCTACACCTTC. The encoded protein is CASSIRQGGLANYGYTF.

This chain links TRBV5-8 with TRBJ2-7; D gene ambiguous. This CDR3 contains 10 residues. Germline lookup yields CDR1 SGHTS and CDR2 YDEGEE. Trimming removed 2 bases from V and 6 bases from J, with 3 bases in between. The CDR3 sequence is CASSFGEQYF. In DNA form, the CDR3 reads TGTGCCAGCAGCTTTGGCGAGCAGTACTTC.

In DNA, the CDR3 is TGCGCCAGCAGCCAAGAAAGTCGACGTGGGGATACGCAGTATTTT. Translation: CASSQESRRGDTQYF. The chain recombines TRBV4-1 with TRBJ2-3; D is undetermined. Germline V gives CDR1 MGHRA, CDR2 YSYEKL. CDR3 size: 15 residues. Trimming took 0 bases from V and 6 from J, leaving 13 bases between them.

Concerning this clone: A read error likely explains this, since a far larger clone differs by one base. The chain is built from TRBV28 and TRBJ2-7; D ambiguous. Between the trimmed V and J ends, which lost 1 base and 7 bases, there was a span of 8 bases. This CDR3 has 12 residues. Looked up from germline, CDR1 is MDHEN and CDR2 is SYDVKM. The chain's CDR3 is CASSLFLGEQYF. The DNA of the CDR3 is TGTGCCAGCAGTTTATTCCTCGGGGAGCAGTACTTC.

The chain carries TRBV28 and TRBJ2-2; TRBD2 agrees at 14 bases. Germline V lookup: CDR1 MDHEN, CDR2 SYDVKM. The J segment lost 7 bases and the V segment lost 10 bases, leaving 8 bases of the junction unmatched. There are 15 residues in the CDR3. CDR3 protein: CATRGTSGRIGELFF. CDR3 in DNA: TGTGCCACCCGCGGGACTAGCGGGAGAATCGGGGAGCTGTTTTTT. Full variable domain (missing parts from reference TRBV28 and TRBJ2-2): DVKVTQSSRYLVKRTGEKVFLECVQDMDHENMFWYRQDPGLGLRLIYFSYDVKMKEKGDIPEGYSVSREKKERFSLILESASTNQTSMYLCATRGTSGRIGELFFGEGSRLTVL.

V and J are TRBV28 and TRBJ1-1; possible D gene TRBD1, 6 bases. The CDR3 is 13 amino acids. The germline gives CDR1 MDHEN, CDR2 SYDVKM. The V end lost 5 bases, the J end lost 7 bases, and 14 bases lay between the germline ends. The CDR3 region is CASSRTVINEAFF. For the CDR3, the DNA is TGTGCCAGCAGTCGGACAGTAATAAATGAAGCTTTCTTT.